This T cell receptor (beta chain) was sequenced during a study of blood T cell repertoires in COVID-19. As for the study in general: Some COVID-19 samples were acute and others convalescent; all came from the United States, Italy and Spain. Sample material is recorded as cDNA or gDNA derived from T cells, B-cell-depleted T cells, or PBMCs.

As originally analysed: Amplification of reference gene primers provided the estimated nucleated cell counts. Produced via immunoSEQ multiplex PCR; TCRdb's table is partial and in-frame only. Clone size and the V and J calls come from that table; the DNA yielded D and trimming. Among roughly 280,000 clones listed, approximately 87% were seen once. CDR1 is SNHLY and CDR2 is FYNNEI in the germline V gene. The CDR3 is made up of 15 amino acids. V gave up 3 bases and J gave up 3 bases; unmatched junction bases: 8. V and J are TRBV2 and TRBJ2-7; 7 nucleotides agree with TRBD2. Sample: peripheral blood. This sequence was found in a man between 60 and 75 years old who had recovered from COVID-19. The CDR3 sequence is CASSEGGVLRYEQYF. CDR3 DNA: TGTGCCAGCAGTGAGGGAGGGGTACTTCGCTACGAGCAGTACTTC. The full variable domain, its missing parts supplied by reference TRBV2 and TRBJ2-7, is EPEVTQTPSHQVTQMGQEVILRCVPISNHLYFYWYRQILGQKVEFLVSFYNNEISEKSEIFDDQFSVERPDGSNFTLKIRSTKLEDSAMYFCASSEGGVLRYEQYFGPGTRLTVT.